These 8 T cell receptor beta chains share one sample of origin, sequenced in a study of CD8+ T cells in alopecia areata. It was cDNA, reverse transcribed from extracted RNA, that served as the sequencing template. The repertoire was sequenced with immunoSEQ multiplex PCR; TCRdb's copy has only in-frame clones and lacks some. Of some 110,000 clones listed, roughly two fifths are singletons. Specimen: CD4+ T cells sorted from blood. Every receptor here comes from a human donor with alopecia areata.

This clone was seen a few times. This chain joins TRBV7-9 and TRBJ2-6; D may be TRBD2 (6 bases). This CDR3 is built from 16 residues. Trimming took off 1 base at V and 2 bases at J, with 9 bases between the two ends. Germline CDR1 and CDR2: SEHNR and FQNEAQ (reference sequence). The CDR3, as DNA: TGTGCCAGCAGCTTAGGGGAGGCAACTGGGGCCAACGTCCTGACTTTC. This translates into CASSLGEATGANVLTF. Full variable domain (rest looked up from reference TRBV7-9 and TRBJ2-6): DTGVSQNPRHKITKRGQNVTFRCDPISEHNRLYWYRQTLGQGPEFLTYFQNEAQLEKSRLLSDRFSAERPKGSFSTLEIQRTEQGDSAMYLCASSLGEATGANVLTFGAGSRLTVL.

CDR3 loop: CASSRRDRGLYEQYF. The CDR3 bases are TGTGCCAGCAGTCGCCGGGACAGGGGGTTGTACGAGCAGTACTTC. This chain links TRBV6-6 with TRBJ2-7, with 11 nucleotides matching TRBD1. The CDR3 has 15 residues. After removal of 5 bases from V and 4 bases from J, the junction contained 7 bases not matched to a gene. Germline CDR1 reads MNHNY; CDR2 reads SVGAGI (reference sequence).

The table lists this clone with a count of one. The chain carries TRBV2 and TRBJ1-5; 7 bases align to TRBD1. Trimming removed 6 bases from V and 3 bases from J; junction bases left unmatched: 5. Germline V gives CDR1 SNHLY, CDR2 FYNNEI. CDR3 length equals 14 residues. This chain's CDR3 is CASRSGTDNQPQHF. In DNA form, the CDR3 reads TGTGCCAGCAGAAGCGGGACAGACAATCAGCCCCAGCATTTT.

This clone turned up a few times. The rearrangement joins TRBV29-1 to TRBJ1-2, with TRBD1 identical over 7 bases. The ends lost 1 base at V and 0 bases at J; junction bases unmatched: 8. The CDR3 spans 16 residues. Germline CDR1 SQVTM, CDR2 ANQGSEA. The chain's CDR3 is CSVEATGAITNYGYTF. Written as DNA, the CDR3 is TGCAGCGTTGAAGCCACAGGGGCTATCACTAACTATGGCTACACCTTC.

The chain employs TRBV29-1 and TRBJ2-2, with D maybe TRBD1 (5 bases). The CDR3 is 12 residues long. Germline-derived CDR1 and CDR2 are SQVTM and ANQGSEA. The V end was cut by 6 bases, the J end by 5 bases, with 10 bases between. CDR3 nucleotide sequence: TGCAGCGTGAGCAGGGTTACCGGGGAGCTGTTTTTT. Translation gives CSVSRVTGELFF.

This clone was counted between two and nine times. J is TRBJ1-6 and V is TRBV4-3, with 9 bases lining up with TRBD1. This CDR3 contains 17 residues. With V trimmed by 1 base and J by 3 bases, 4 bases remained unmatched. Germline CDR1 is LGHNA and CDR2 is YSLEER. The CDR3 DNA reads TGCGCCAGCAGCCAAGGGGAGGGACAGGGCTATAATTCACCCCTCCACTTT. It yields the protein CASSQGEGQGYNSPLHF.

This sequence joins TRBV5-1 and TRBJ2-5; D is uncertain. The CDR3 contains 13 residues. V lost 3 bases and J lost 5, with 11 bases in between. Per germline, CDR1 SGHRS and CDR2 YFSETQ. Here the CDR3 DNA reads TGCGCCAGCAGCTACATAGTCGGGGAGACCCAGTACTTC. Protein: CASSYIVGETQYF.

V gene TRBV11-3 combines with J gene TRBJ2-1; 7 positions agree with TRBD2. CDR1 and CDR2 from the germline V gene are SGHNT and YENEEA. Trimming cost V 5 bases and J 0 bases; bases outside gene matches: 7. There are 16 residues in the CDR3. The CDR3 reads CASSPRTSSSYNEQFF. The CDR3, as DNA: TGTGCCAGCAGCCCACGGACTAGTAGCTCCTACAATGAGCAGTTCTTC.